These T cell receptor beta chains were read from a single sample in a study of molecular identifiers for immune sequencing clone quantification. TCRdb analysed the PCR reads with MiXCR anew, one entry per CDR3 protein. The data contain about 40,000 distinct CDR3 sequences, about 18% of them singletons. The source material was naive CD8+ T cells from blood, with Jurkat cell RNA spiked in. The receptors shown here come from a human donor in good health. Some libraries in this study had Jurkat cell RNA spiked in. CDR3s include the opening cysteine and the closing phenylalanine or tryptophan. D genes are given only for firm matches. Only part of the rows carry a size: once, few, many, or a class if the clone is expanded.

j_call: TRBJ1-5; clone_size: .; d_call: .; v_call: TRBV20-1; cdr3_nt: TGCAGTGCTAGCGGCGGGAGGGGCAATCAGCCCCAGCATTTT; cdr3_aa: CSASGGRGNQPQHF
j_call: TRBJ2-7; clone_size: many; d_call: .; v_call: TRBV7-9; cdr3_nt: TGTGCCAGCAGCTTCCTAGGAGGGGCGGACGAGCAGTACTTC; cdr3_aa: CASSFLGGADEQYF
j_call: TRBJ2-7; clone_size: many; d_call: .; v_call: TRBV7-2; cdr3_nt: TGTGCCAGCAGCTTCGGCACCTTGGAGCAGTACTTC; cdr3_aa: CASSFGTLEQYF
j_call: TRBJ2-4; clone_size: .; d_call: TRBD2; v_call: TRBV6-2/TRBV6-3; cdr3_nt: TGTGCCAGCACCTCGCCGGGGACTAGCGGGATAGCCAAAAACATTCAGTACTTC; cdr3_aa: CASTSPGTSGIAKNIQYF
j_call: TRBJ2-1; clone_size: .; d_call: .; v_call: TRBV9; cdr3_nt: TGTGCCAGCAGCTACGGGACTCCCTACAATGAGCAGTTCTTC; cdr3_aa: CASSYGTPYNEQFF
j_call: TRBJ2-1; clone_size: many; d_call: .; v_call: TRBV10-2; cdr3_nt: TGCGCCAGCAGTGCCTCACTCTACAATGAGCAGTTCTTC; cdr3_aa: CASSASLYNEQFF
j_call: TRBJ2-1; clone_size: many; d_call: TRBD2; v_call: TRBV6-5; cdr3_nt: TGTGCCAGCAGTAGCCGGGACTACTACAATGAGCAGTTCTTC; cdr3_aa: CASSSRDYYNEQFF
j_call: TRBJ2-3; clone_size: many; d_call: TRBD2; v_call: TRBV29-1; cdr3_nt: TGCAGCGTTGAGGGACGGACTAGCTTGGTGCGCCTTAGCACAGATACGCAGTATTTT; cdr3_aa: CSVEGRTSLVRLSTDTQYF
j_call: TRBJ2-7; clone_size: few; d_call: TRBD2; v_call: TRBV3-1; cdr3_nt: TGTGCCAGCAGCCAGCCCGGGGAGGGGCGTTACGAGCAGTACTTC; cdr3_aa: CASSQPGEGRYEQYF
j_call: TRBJ2-2; clone_size: many; d_call: .; v_call: TRBV3-1; cdr3_nt: TGTGCCAGCAGCCTTCAGGGTTCCGGGGAGCTGTTTTTT; cdr3_aa: CASSLQGSGELFF
j_call: TRBJ2-7; clone_size: few; d_call: TRBD1; v_call: TRBV4-3; cdr3_nt: TGCGCCAGCAGCCTTGATAGGACAGGGAACTACGAGCAGTACTTC; cdr3_aa: CASSLDRTGNYEQYF
j_call: TRBJ1-2; clone_size: few; d_call: .; v_call: TRBV6-2/TRBV6-3; cdr3_nt: TGTGCCAGCACCGACTCCGCCTTCGACGGCTACACCTTC; cdr3_aa: CASTDSAFDGYTF
j_call: TRBJ2-1; clone_size: many; d_call: TRBD2; v_call: TRBV15; cdr3_nt: TGTGCCACCAGCAGAGATCTTGGGACTAGCAATGAGCAGTTCTTC; cdr3_aa: CATSRDLGTSNEQFF
j_call: TRBJ2-1; clone_size: many; d_call: .; v_call: TRBV24-1; cdr3_nt: TGTGCCACCAGTGATTTGCATGGGGGGACGGATGAGCAGTTCTTC; cdr3_aa: CATSDLHGGTDEQFF
j_call: TRBJ2-1; clone_size: many; d_call: .; v_call: TRBV6-6; cdr3_nt: TGTGCCAGCAGTAACGGCGGGGACAATGAGCAGTTCTTC; cdr3_aa: CASSNGGDNEQFF
j_call: TRBJ2-1; clone_size: many; d_call: .; v_call: TRBV7-9; cdr3_nt: TGTGCCAGCAGCCAACCCGGGAGTAATGAGCAGTTCTTC; cdr3_aa: CASSQPGSNEQFF
j_call: TRBJ2-7; clone_size: many; d_call: TRBD1; v_call: TRBV12-3/TRBV12-4; cdr3_nt: TGTGCCACCTCGGGACAGCCCTTCTACGAGCAGTACTTC; cdr3_aa: CATSGQPFYEQYF
j_call: TRBJ2-7; clone_size: many; d_call: .; v_call: TRBV7-6; cdr3_nt: TGTGCCAGCAGCTTAGAGATGGCAAGCTCCTACGAGCAGTACTTC; cdr3_aa: CASSLEMASSYEQYF
j_call: TRBJ2-3; clone_size: many; d_call: TRBD2; v_call: TRBV29-1; cdr3_nt: TGCAGCGGGGTCGGGACTAGCGGACCGAATACGCAGTATTTT; cdr3_aa: CSGVGTSGPNTQYF
j_call: TRBJ2-5; clone_size: few; d_call: TRBD1; v_call: TRBV9; cdr3_nt: TGTGCCAGCAGCGTAGGGACAGGTTTAGTGGAGACCCAGTACTTC; cdr3_aa: CASSVGTGLVETQYF
j_call: TRBJ2-7; clone_size: many; d_call: .; v_call: TRBV27; cdr3_nt: TGTGCCAGCAGTTTCCAGGCCGACTCCTACGAGCAGTACTTC; cdr3_aa: CASSFQADSYEQYF
j_call: TRBJ2-1; clone_size: few; d_call: .; v_call: TRBV9; cdr3_nt: TGTGCCAGCAGCGTAGAAGGGCCAGGGAGTCACAATGAGCAGTTCTTC; cdr3_aa: CASSVEGPGSHNEQFF